What follows are 30 T cell receptor beta chains derived from one specimen sequenced in a study of CD8+ T cells in alopecia areata. Treatment indicated: oral pan-JAK inhibitor, 5-10 mg twice daily. Extracted RNA was reverse transcribed, and the resulting cDNA served as sequencing template. Generated by immunoSEQ multiplex PCR, the TCRdb table keeps only in-frame clones and is missing some. The data hold around 290,000 clones, with roughly 60% observed a single time. Source: CD4+ T cells sorted from blood, taken at week 24, from a patient treated with tofacitinib. Receptor source: a human donor with alopecia areata.

This clone was found a few times. The chain uses TRBV30 and TRBJ1-4; D might be TRBD1 (5 bases). Germline V gene data show CDR1 as GTSNPN and CDR2 as SVGIG (reference sequence). The V and J ends lost 0 bases and 6 bases respectively, with 11 bases between them. There are 14 residues in the CDR3. The CDR3 loop reads CAWSVNRLDEKLFF. DNA of the CDR3: TGTGCCTGGAGTGTGAACAGGTTGGATGAAAAACTGTTTTTT.

There are a few counts of this clone. The chain's CDR3 is CAFRVGGKADEKLFF. The CDR3 DNA follows: TGTGCCTTTCGGGTGGGGGGCAAGGCGGATGAAAAACTGTTTTTT. The V call is TRBV30, the J call TRBJ1-4, with D possibly TRBD1 on 6 matching bases. The V end was cut by 7 bases, the J end by 6 bases, with 21 bases between. The CDR3 length is 15 residues. Germline V gives CDR1 GTSNPN, CDR2 SVGIG (reference sequence).

This clone was observed a few times. The chain uses TRBV9 and TRBJ2-1, with D possibly being TRBD2 (5 bases). CDR1 and CDR2 from the germline V gene are SGDLS and YYNGEE. The V and J ends lost 0 bases and 11 bases respectively, with 12 bases between them. CDR3 length: 13 residues. The CDR3 sequence is CASSVVLASQQFF. In DNA form, the CDR3 reads TGTGCCAGCAGCGTAGTGCTAGCTTCACAGCAGTTCTTC. Drawing the rest from reference TRBV9 and TRBJ2-1, the complete variable domain is DSGVTQTPKHLITATGQRVTLRCSPRSGDLSVYWYQQSLDQGLQFLIQYYNGEERAKGNILERFSAQQFPDLHSELNLSSLELGDSALYFCASSVVLASQQFFGPGTRLTVL.

This clone has at least ten counts. This chain connects TRBV13 to TRBJ2-1; D may be TRBD1 or TRBD2 (6 bases each). Trimming removed 4 bases at V and 10 bases at J, with 17 bases between. The germline V gene has CDR1 PRHDT and CDR2 FYEKMQ (reference sequence). This CDR3 contains 14 residues. CDR3 coding DNA: TGTGCCAGCAGCTCAAGGGGGGCCGGAGAAGAGCAGTTCTTC. Residues: CASSSRGAGEEQFF.

V usage is TRBV4-1 and J usage is TRBJ1-5; the D gene is possibly TRBD1 (5 bases). Deletions cut 3 bases from V and 5 bases from J, with 20 bases between. CDR3 length equals 17 residues. Germline values: CDR1 MGHRA, CDR2 YSYEKL. The DNA for the CDR3 is TGCGCCAGCAGCCACCCGGGGGGGTCACGGTTAGATCAGCCCCAGCATTTT. It encodes CASSHPGGSRLDQPQHF.

The gene calls are TRBV7-2 and TRBJ2-5, with D unclear. The ends were cut back, 4 bases at V and 1 base at J, with 13 bases in the middle. Germline lookup yields CDR1 SGHTA and CDR2 FQGNSA. CDR3 length: 15 amino acids. This chain's CDR3 is CASSSRRGVQETQYF. CDR3 coding DNA: TGTGCCAGCAGCTCACGACGTGGGGTCCAAGAGACCCAGTACTTC. The whole variable domain, remainder taken from reference TRBV7-2 and TRBJ2-5, is GAGVSQSPSNKVTEKGKDVELRCDPISGHTALYWYRQSLGQGLEFLIYFQGNSAPDKSGLPSDRFSAERTGGSVSTLTIQRTQQEDSAVYLCASSSRRGVQETQYFGPGTRLLVL.

The chain uses TRBV2 and TRBJ1-5; no reliable D call. The germline V and J ends were trimmed by 7 bases and 2 bases, with 6 bases remaining between them. Germline CDR1 reads SNHLY; CDR2 reads FYNNEI. The CDR3 spans 12 residues. CDR3 residues: CASNRGNQPQHF. For the CDR3, the DNA is TGTGCCAGCAACCGAGGCAATCAGCCCCAGCATTTT.

On this clone itself: The CDR3 does not end in the conserved phenylalanine or tryptophan, so this is likely a read error. The genes are TRBV29-1 and TRBJ2-7; possible D gene TRBD1, 7 bases. Germline V gene lookup returns CDR1 SQVTM and CDR2 ANQGSEA. The CDR3 covers 13 residues. The germline V and J ends were trimmed by 6 bases and 2 bases, with 14 bases remaining between them. CDR3 amino acids: CSVRRDRAYEQYL. CDR3 nucleotides: TGCAGCGTCCGGCGGGACAGAGCCTACGAGCAGTACCTC.

This clone was counted a few times. The chain links TRBV27 to TRBJ1-2; 7 bases are a match to TRBD1. Trimming cost V 0 bases and J 6 bases; bases outside gene matches: 7. There are 15 residues in the CDR3. Germline CDR1 reads MNHEY; CDR2 reads SMNVEV (reference sequence). CDR3 nucleotides: TGTGCCAGCAGTTTATCGTTCGGGACAGCCAATGGCTACACCTTC. Translated: CASSLSFGTANGYTF.

This clone was observed a few times. V usage is TRBV2 and J usage is TRBJ2-3, with 8 positions matching TRBD2. The CDR3 loop spans 15 amino acids. Germline V gene data show CDR1 as SNHLY and CDR2 as FYNNEI. V shed 3 bases, J shed 1 base, and the junction held 3 bases outside the gene matches. The CDR3 coding sequence is TGTGCCAGCAGTGACGGGCGGGGGGGCACAGATACGCAGTATTTT. This encodes CASSDGRGGTDTQYF. The variable domain in full, completed from reference TRBV2 and TRBJ2-3, reads EPEVTQTPSHQVTQMGQEVILRCVPISNHLYFYWYRQILGQKVEFLVSFYNNEISEKSEIFDDQFSVERPDGSNFTLKIRSTKLEDSAMYFCASSDGRGGTDTQYFGPGTRLTVL.

The chain employs TRBV12-5 and TRBJ1-5, with TRBD1 as a possible D gene (6 bases). CDR1 LGHNT and CDR2 FRNRAP come from the germline V gene. This CDR3 contains 16 residues. The V gene lost 6 bases and the J gene lost 0 bases, with 15 bases spanning the gap. CDR3 residues: CASGPGEGYSNQPQHF. The CDR3 region has the DNA TGTGCTAGTGGGCCAGGGGAAGGTTATAGCAATCAGCCCCAGCATTTT.

J is TRBJ2-5 and V is TRBV5-6, with a tentative D call TRBD2 (5 bases). Trimming removed 4 bases at V and 0 bases at J, with 13 bases between. Germline V gene data show CDR1 as SGHDT and CDR2 as YYEEEE. There are 15 residues in the CDR3. The CDR3 nucleotides are TGTGCCAGCAGCCCCGAGGGAGCTAACCAAGAGACCCAGTACTTC. Translation gives CASSPEGANQETQYF. Looking up the rest from reference TRBV5-6 and TRBJ2-5 gives the full variable domain: DAGVTQSPTHLIKTRGQQVTLRCSPKSGHDTVSWYQQALGQGPQFIFQYYEEEERQRGNFPDRFSGHQFPNYSSELNVNALLLGDSALYLCASSPEGANQETQYFGPGTRLLVL.

The rearrangement joins TRBV29-1 to TRBJ1-1, with 10 bases identical to TRBD1. Germline loops: CDR1 SQVTM, CDR2 ANQGSEA. The V gene end was trimmed by 5 bases and the J gene end by 0 bases; junction bases not matched to a gene: 12. There are 17 residues in the CDR3. The CDR3 loop is CSVIKGTGALVNTEAFF. The CDR3 bases are TGCAGCGTTATAAAGGGGACAGGGGCCTTGGTGAACACTGAAGCTTTCTTT.

V gene TRBV11-2 combines with J gene TRBJ2-7; D is uncertain. The V end was cut by 3 bases, the J end by 3 bases, with 15 bases between. The CDR3 has 15 residues. CDR1 is SGHAT, CDR2 FQNNGV, per germline. DNA of the CDR3: TGTGCCAGCAGCTTGGAAGAAGGGTATAGCTACGAGCAGTACTTC. Translated, it gives CASSLEEGYSYEQYF.

This clone came up a few times. This sequence joins TRBV2 and TRBJ1-5, with a possible D match to TRBD1 (5 bases). This CDR3 is 15 amino acids long. In germline, CDR1 is SNHLY, CDR2 FYNNEI. Trimming left V 2 bases short and J 5 bases short, with 13 bases between. Here the CDR3 reads CASSERDPAYQPQHF. In DNA, the CDR3 is TGTGCCAGCAGTGAACGGGACCCCGCATATCAGCCCCAGCATTTT.

The V and J genes are TRBV20-1 and TRBJ2-1; 7 bases agree with TRBD1. Germline-derived CDR1 and CDR2 are DFQATT and SNEGSKA (reference sequence). V was pared by 5 bases and J by 10 bases, with 5 bases of the junction left unmatched. There are 11 residues in the CDR3. CDR3 protein: CSAEGQVEQFF. DNA of the CDR3: TGCAGTGCTGAAGGACAGGTAGAGCAGTTCTTC.

The chain carries TRBV2 and TRBJ1-6; D remains ambiguous. From germline, CDR1 is SNHLY and CDR2 FYNNEI. V was shortened by 4 bases and J by 9 bases, with 16 bases between the two germline ends. This CDR3 has 15 residues. This CDR3 is CASSVRGPNTSPLHF. CDR3 coding DNA: TGTGCCAGCAGTGTTCGAGGGCCGAATACTTCACCCCTCCACTTT.

The chain has TRBV28 and TRBJ1-6; possibly TRBD1 for D (5 bases). Germline V gives CDR1 MDHEN, CDR2 SYDVKM. The V gene lost 7 bases and the J gene lost 7 bases, with 20 bases spanning the gap. This CDR3 comprises 16 residues. The CDR3 DNA reads TGTGCCAGCACCCTAGGGCAGGGTGTAGGGAATTCACCCCTCCACTTT. Amino acid sequence: CASTLGQGVGNSPLHF. The full variable domain, completed using reference TRBV28 and TRBJ1-6, is DVKVTQSSRYLVKRTGEKVFLECVQDMDHENMFWYRQDPGLGLRLIYFSYDVKMKEKGDIPEGYSVSREKKERFSLILESASTNQTSMYLCASTLGQGVGNSPLHFGNGTRLTVT.

The CDR3: CASSLAGTAGAVEQYF. The CDR3 DNA reads as TGCGCCAGCAGCTTGGCTGGGACTGCTGGAGCTGTGGAGCAGTACTTC. The chain carries TRBV5-1 and TRBJ2-7; D possibly corresponds to TRBD2 (6 bases). This CDR3 spans 16 amino acids. Per the germline V gene, CDR1 is SGHRS and CDR2 is YFSETQ. Trimming took 0 bases from V and 7 from J, leaving 20 bases between them.

This clone showed up just a few times. V and J are TRBV5-1 and TRBJ1-2, with 8 positions matching TRBD1. The junction had 7 bases not matched to a gene; V was cut back by 4 bases and J by 2 bases. CDR3 length equals 15 residues. The V gene's germline CDR1 is SGHRS and CDR2 YFSETQ. CDR3 sequence: CASSLLGTGNYGYTF. The CDR3 DNA follows: TGCGCCAGCAGCCTACTGGGGACAGGCAACTATGGCTACACCTTC.

This chain uses TRBV30 with TRBJ2-7; D could derive from TRBD1 or TRBD2 (5 bases each). The germline V and J ends were trimmed by 2 bases and 2 bases, with 10 bases remaining between them. CDR1 is GTSNPN and CDR2 is SVGIG in the germline V gene (reference sequence). This CDR3 contains 13 residues. CDR3 protein: CAWSFRGAYEQYF. Written as DNA, the CDR3 is TGTGCCTGGAGTTTCAGAGGGGCCTACGAGCAGTACTTC. Complete variable domain (other parts from reference TRBV30 and TRBJ2-7): SQTIHQWPATLVQPVGSPLSLECTVEGTSNPNLYWYRQAAGRGLQLLFYSVGIGQISSEVPQNLSASRPQDRQFILSSKKLLLSDSGFYLCAWSFRGAYEQYFGPGTRLTVT.

V is TRBV29-1 and J is TRBJ2-3, with a possible D match to TRBD2 (5 bases). This CDR3 is 16 amino acids long. Germline V CDR1 and CDR2: SQVTM, ANQGSEA. V lost 3 bases and J lost 0, with 16 bases in between. CDR3 nucleotides: TGCAGCGTTGAGGTTGTCCTAGCAGAGAGCACAGATACGCAGTATTTT. It is translated as CSVEVVLAESTDTQYF.

The V and J genes are TRBV25-1 and TRBJ1-6; a weak D match, TRBD1 (5 bases). Germline lookup yields CDR1 MGHDK and CDR2 SYGVNS. CDR3 length: 13 amino acids. V was shortened by 7 bases and J by 10 bases, with 14 bases between the two germline ends. This chain's CDR3 is CASTQGRKSPLHF. For the CDR3, the DNA is TGTGCCAGCACCCAGGGTCGAAAATCACCCCTCCACTTT.

Concerning this clone itself: The same CDR3 also results from other DNA sequences found in this sample. The chain is built from TRBV7-2 and TRBJ2-5, with D possibly TRBD1 on 6 matching bases. Trimming took off 8 bases at V and 4 bases at J, with 14 bases between the two ends. This CDR3 spans 13 amino acids. CDR1 SGHTA and CDR2 FQGNSA come from the germline V gene. CDR3 bases: TGTGCCAGCCGCAGGGGTGAGGGAGAGACCCAGTACTTC. Translating it yields CASRRGEGETQYF.

The chain couples TRBV30 to TRBJ2-7; TRBD1 is a possible D gene (5 bases). CDR1 and CDR2 (germline): GTSNPN, SVGIG (reference sequence). The CDR3 covers 13 residues. V dropped 0 bases and J dropped 0 bases, with 6 bases sitting between them. The DNA of the CDR3 is TGTGCCTGGAGTGTGGACAACTCCTACGAGCAGTACTTC. Encoded protein: CAWSVDNSYEQYF.

The rearrangement joins TRBV7-2 to TRBJ2-6, with D unclear. The CDR3 is 15 amino acids. From germline, CDR1 is SGHTA and CDR2 FQGNSA. Trimming shortened V by 2 bases and J by 0 bases, and 5 bases separated the two germline ends. The CDR3 region has the DNA TGTGCCAGCAGCTTATCAGGCTCTGGGGCCAACGTCCTGACTTTC. It is translated as CASSLSGSGANVLTF. Full variable domain (remainder filled in from reference TRBV7-2 and TRBJ2-6): GAGVSQSPSNKVTEKGKDVELRCDPISGHTALYWYRQSLGQGLEFLIYFQGNSAPDKSGLPSDRFSAERTGGSVSTLTIQRTQQEDSAVYLCASSLSGSGANVLTFGAGSRLTVL.

This clone was detected many times. The genes are TRBV27 and TRBJ2-7; D gene unclear. This CDR3 is built from 14 residues. The germline CDR1 and CDR2 sequences are MNHEY and SMNVEV (reference sequence). V lost 6 bases to trimming and J lost 2 bases, with 14 bases between them. CDR3 sequence reads: CASSLTALPYEQYF. Here the CDR3 DNA reads TGTGCCAGCAGCCTAACCGCTTTGCCCTACGAGCAGTACTTC.

V gene TRBV7-2 combines with J gene TRBJ1-5; D gene unclear. CDR1 is SGHTA and CDR2 is FQGNSA in the germline V gene. This CDR3 is built from 15 residues. Trimming removed 1 base at V and 4 bases at J, with 11 bases between. CDR3 bases: TGTGCCAGCAGCTTAGGGTCACAGATGAATCAGCCCCAGCATTTT. Encoded protein: CASSLGSQMNQPQHF.

This clone was seen a few times. V gene TRBV28 combines with J gene TRBJ2-1, with 10 bases aligning to TRBD1. The V gene end was trimmed by 3 bases and the J gene end by 5 bases; junction bases not matched to a gene: 1. Germline V gene data show CDR1 as MDHEN and CDR2 as SYDVKM. The CDR3 runs to 14 residues. The CDR3 DNA reads as TGTGCCAGCAGTTTCGGGACAGGGGACAATGAGCAGTTCTTC. Its translation is CASSFGTGDNEQFF.

This clone was counted a few times. The rearrangement uses TRBV25-1 and TRBJ2-5; no reliable D call. With 4 bases removed from V and 0 bases from J, the gap between germline ends came to 3 bases. The CDR3 is 12 amino acids. Germline V gene data show CDR1 as MGHDK and CDR2 as SYGVNS. CDR3 DNA: TGTGCCAGCAGTGCCAACCAAGAGACCCAGTACTTC. Translated: CASSANQETQYF.